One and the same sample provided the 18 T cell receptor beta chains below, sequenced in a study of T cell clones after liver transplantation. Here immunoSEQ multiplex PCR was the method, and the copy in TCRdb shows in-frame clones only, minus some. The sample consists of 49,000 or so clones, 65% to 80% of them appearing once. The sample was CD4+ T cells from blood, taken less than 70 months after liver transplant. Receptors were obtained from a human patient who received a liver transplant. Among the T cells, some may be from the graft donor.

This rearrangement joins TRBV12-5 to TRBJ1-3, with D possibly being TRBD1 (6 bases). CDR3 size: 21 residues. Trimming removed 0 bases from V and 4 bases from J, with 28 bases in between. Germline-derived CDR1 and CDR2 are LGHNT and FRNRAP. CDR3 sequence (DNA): TGTGCTAGTGGTTTGGTAGGGTCCGAGACAGGCTCCCGCGCGGGGGGAAACACCATATATTTT. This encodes CASGLVGSETGSRAGGNTIYF.

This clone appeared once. The CDR3 loop reads CASSLAGTNEQFF. In nucleotides, the CDR3 is TGCGCCAGCAGCTTGGCAGGGACGAATGAGCAGTTCTTC. The chain recombines TRBV5-1 with TRBJ2-1, with D perhaps given as TRBD1 or TRBD2 (5 bases each). Trimming took off 0 bases at V and 7 bases at J, with 8 bases between the two ends. The CDR3 has 13 amino acids. Looked up from germline, CDR1 is SGHRS and CDR2 is YFSETQ. The variable domain in full, with the rest retrieved from reference TRBV5-1 and TRBJ2-1, is KAGVTQTPRYLIKTRGQQVTLSCSPISGHRSVSWYQQTPGQGLQFLFEYFSETQRNKGNFPGRFSGRQFSNSRSEMNVSTLELGDSALYLCASSLAGTNEQFFGPGTRLTVL.

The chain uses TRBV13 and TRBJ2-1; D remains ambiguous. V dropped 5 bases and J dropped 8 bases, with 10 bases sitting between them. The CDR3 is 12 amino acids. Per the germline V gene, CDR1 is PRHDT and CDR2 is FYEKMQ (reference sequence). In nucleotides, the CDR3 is TGTGCCAGCAGCCTCCAATGGGATGAGCAGTTCTTC. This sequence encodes CASSLQWDEQFF.

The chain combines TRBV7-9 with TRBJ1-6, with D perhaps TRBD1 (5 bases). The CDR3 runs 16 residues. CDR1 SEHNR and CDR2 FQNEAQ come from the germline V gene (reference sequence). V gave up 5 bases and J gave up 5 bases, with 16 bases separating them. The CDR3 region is CASSPLNTGHNSPLHF. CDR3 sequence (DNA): TGTGCCAGCAGCCCCCTAAACACGGGGCATAATTCACCCCTCCACTTT.

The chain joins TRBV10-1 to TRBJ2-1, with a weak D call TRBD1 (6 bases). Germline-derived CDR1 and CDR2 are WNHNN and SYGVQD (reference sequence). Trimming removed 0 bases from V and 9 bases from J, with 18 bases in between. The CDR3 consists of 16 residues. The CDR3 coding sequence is TGCGCCAGCAGTGAGTCGAGCGGACTTGAAGGGGGTGAGCAGTTCTTC. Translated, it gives CASSESSGLEGGEQFF.

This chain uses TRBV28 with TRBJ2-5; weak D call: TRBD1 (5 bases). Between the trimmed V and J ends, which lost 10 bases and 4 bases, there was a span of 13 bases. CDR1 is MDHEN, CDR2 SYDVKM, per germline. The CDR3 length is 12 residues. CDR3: CATDKHGETQYF. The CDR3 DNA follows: TGTGCCACGGACAAACATGGAGAGACCCAGTACTTC.

CDR3 nucleotides: TGTGCCAGCAGACTAATCAACAGGAACACCGGGGAGCTGTTTTTT. The encoded protein is CASRLINRNTGELFF. V usage is TRBV27 and J usage is TRBJ2-2, with D unclear. V was pared by 6 bases and J by 1 base, with 12 bases between. Germline V gene lookup returns CDR1 MNHEY and CDR2 SMNVEV (reference sequence). The CDR3 has 15 amino acids.

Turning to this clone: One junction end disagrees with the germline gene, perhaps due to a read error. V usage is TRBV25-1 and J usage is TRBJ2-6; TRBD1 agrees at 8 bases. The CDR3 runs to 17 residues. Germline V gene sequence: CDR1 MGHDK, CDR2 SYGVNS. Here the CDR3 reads CASSVGQGLVGTNVLTF. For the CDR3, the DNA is TGTGCCAGCAGTGTAGGACAGGGCCTAGTTGGGACCAACGTCCTGACTTTC. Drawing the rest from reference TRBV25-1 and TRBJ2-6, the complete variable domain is EADIYQTPRYLVIGTGKKITLECSQTMGHDKMYWYQQDPGMELHLIHYSYGVNSTEKGDLSSESTVSRIRTEHFPLTLESARPSHTSQYLCASSVGQGLVGTNVLTFGAGSRLTVL.

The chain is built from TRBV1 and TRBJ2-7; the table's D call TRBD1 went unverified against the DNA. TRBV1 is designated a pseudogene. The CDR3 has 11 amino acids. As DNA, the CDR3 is TGCACCAGCAGCCCCCACTACGAGCAGTACTTC. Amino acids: CTSSPHYEQYF.

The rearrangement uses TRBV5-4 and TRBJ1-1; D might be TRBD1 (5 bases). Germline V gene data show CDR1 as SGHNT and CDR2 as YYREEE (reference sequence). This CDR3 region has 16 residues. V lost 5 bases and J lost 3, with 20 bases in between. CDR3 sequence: CASRHGAAPMDTEAFF. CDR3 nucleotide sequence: TGTGCCAGCAGACACGGGGCTGCGCCTATGGACACTGAAGCTTTCTTT.

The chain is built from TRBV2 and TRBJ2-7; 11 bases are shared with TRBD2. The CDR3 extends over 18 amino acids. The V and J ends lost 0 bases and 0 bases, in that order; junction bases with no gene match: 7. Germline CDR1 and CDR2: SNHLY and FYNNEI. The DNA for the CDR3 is TGTGCCAGCAGTGAAGCTCTGTCGGGACTAGCGGACTCCTACGAGCAGTACTTC. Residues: CASSEALSGLADSYEQYF. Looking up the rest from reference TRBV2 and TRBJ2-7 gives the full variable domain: EPEVTQTPSHQVTQMGQEVILRCVPISNHLYFYWYRQILGQKVEFLVSFYNNEISEKSEIFDDQFSVERPDGSNFTLKIRSTKLEDSAMYFCASSEALSGLADSYEQYFGPGTRLTVT.

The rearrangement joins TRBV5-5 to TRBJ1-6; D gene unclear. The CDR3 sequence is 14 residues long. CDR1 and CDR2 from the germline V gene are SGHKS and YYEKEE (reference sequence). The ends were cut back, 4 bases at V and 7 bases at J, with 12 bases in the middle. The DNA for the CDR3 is TGTGCCAGCAGCAACAGCTTACCCAATTCACCCCTCCACTTT. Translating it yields CASSNSLPNSPLHF.

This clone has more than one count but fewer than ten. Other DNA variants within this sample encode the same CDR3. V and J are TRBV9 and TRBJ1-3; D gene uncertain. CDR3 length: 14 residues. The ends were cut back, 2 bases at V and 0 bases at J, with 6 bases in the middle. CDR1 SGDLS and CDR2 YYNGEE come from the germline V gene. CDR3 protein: CASSVYSSGNTIYF. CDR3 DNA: TGTGCCAGCAGCGTTTACAGCTCTGGAAACACCATATATTTT.

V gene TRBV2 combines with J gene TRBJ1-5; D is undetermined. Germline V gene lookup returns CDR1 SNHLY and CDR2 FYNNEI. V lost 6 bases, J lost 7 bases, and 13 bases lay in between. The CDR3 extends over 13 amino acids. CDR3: CASRLLGVQPQHF. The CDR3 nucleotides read TGTGCCAGCAGGTTACTGGGAGTCCAGCCCCAGCATTTT.

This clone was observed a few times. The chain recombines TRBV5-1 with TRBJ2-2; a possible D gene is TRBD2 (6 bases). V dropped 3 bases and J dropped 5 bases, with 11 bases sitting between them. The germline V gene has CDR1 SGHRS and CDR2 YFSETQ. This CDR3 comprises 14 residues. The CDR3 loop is CASSSGLPTGELFF. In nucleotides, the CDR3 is TGCGCCAGCAGCTCAGGACTACCAACCGGGGAGCTGTTTTTT.

CDR3 DNA sequence: TGTGCCAGCAGTGAATCTCGGACAGTTATTCCTGAAGCTTTCTTT. Its protein product is CASSESRTVIPEAFF. The rearrangement uses TRBV25-1 and TRBJ1-1; TRBD1 might be the D (6 bases). From germline, CDR1 is MGHDK and CDR2 SYGVNS. The CDR3 runs 15 residues. Trimming shortened V by 1 base and J by 6 bases, and 15 bases separated the two germline ends.

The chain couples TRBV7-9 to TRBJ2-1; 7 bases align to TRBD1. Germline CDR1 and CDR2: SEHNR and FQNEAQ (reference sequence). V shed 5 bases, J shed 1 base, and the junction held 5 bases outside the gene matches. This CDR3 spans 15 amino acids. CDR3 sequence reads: CASSADRESYNEQFF. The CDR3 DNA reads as TGTGCCAGCAGCGCCGACAGGGAATCCTACAATGAGCAGTTCTTC.

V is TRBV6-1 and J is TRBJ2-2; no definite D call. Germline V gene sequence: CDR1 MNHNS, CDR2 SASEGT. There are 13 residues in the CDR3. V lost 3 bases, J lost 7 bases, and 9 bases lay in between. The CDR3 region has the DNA TGTGCCAGCAGTGACTCGGGTTACGGGGAGCTGTTTTTT. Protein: CASSDSGYGELFF.